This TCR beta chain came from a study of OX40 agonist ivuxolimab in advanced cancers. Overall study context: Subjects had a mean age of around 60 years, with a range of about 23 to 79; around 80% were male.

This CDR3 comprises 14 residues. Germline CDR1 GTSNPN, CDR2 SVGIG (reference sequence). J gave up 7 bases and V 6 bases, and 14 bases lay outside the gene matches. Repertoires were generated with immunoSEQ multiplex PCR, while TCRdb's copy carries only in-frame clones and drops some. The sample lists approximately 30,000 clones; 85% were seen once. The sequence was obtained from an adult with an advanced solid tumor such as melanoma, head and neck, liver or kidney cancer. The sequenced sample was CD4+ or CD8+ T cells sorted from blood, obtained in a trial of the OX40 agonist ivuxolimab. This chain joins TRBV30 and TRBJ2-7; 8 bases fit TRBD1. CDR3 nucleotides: TGTGCCTGTATCCTCTGGCAGGGGGCGAAGGAGCAGTACTTC. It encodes CACILWQGAKEQYF.